The 22 T cell receptor beta chains given below trace back to one sample, sequenced in a study of T cells in Graves' hyperthyroidism and ophthalmopathy. RNA transcripts were the template for amplifying TCR beta CDR3 regions. Initially, a first-round RT-PCR of the TCR CDR3 employed the HTBI primer set. In TCRdb, the multiplex PCR reads were re-called with MiXCR into one record per CDR3 protein. The sample shows around 190,000 distinct CDR3 sequences, around 15% of them seen only once. The material sequenced was blood. All receptors derive from a woman in her forties or fifties with Graves' hyperthyroidism.

This clonotype was observed once. This sequence joins TRBV13 and TRBJ2-3; no reliable D call. V was pared by 0 bases and J by 6 bases, with 16 bases between. The CDR3 extends over 16 amino acids. In germline, CDR1 is PRHDT, CDR2 FYEKMQ (reference sequence). The CDR3 bases are TGTGCCAGCAGCTTAGGGGGCCTACCACCTCCGGATACGCAGTATTTT. Translating it yields CASSLGGLPPPDTQYF.

In its sample, this clonotype was seen many times. The CDR3 coding sequence is TGTGCCAGCAGCCAAGATCGAGGGCCTTCGGAGACCCAGTACTTC. Protein sequence: CASSQDRGPSETQYF. V is TRBV3-1 and J is TRBJ2-5; D might be TRBD2 (5 bases). The V end lost 0 bases, the J end lost 5 bases, and 13 bases lay between the germline ends. The germline CDR1 and CDR2 sequences are LGHDT and YNNKEL (reference sequence). The CDR3 contains 15 residues.

There are many counts of this clonotype. The rearrangement uses TRBV5-5 and TRBJ1-1; a weak D match, TRBD1 (6 bases). CDR1 and CDR2 from the germline V gene are SGHKS and YYEKEE (reference sequence). Trimming removed 0 bases from V and 3 bases from J, with 9 bases in between. CDR3 length: 14 residues. The CDR3 DNA follows: TGTGCCAGCAGCTTGGAAGGGGGGGACACTGAAGCTTTCTTT. Encoded protein: CASSLEGGDTEAFF.

In regard to this clonotype: This may arise from a read error, as a much more abundant clone is one base away. The chain couples TRBV18 to TRBJ1-3; D may be TRBD1 (5 bases). This CDR3 is 14 amino acids long. Looked up from germline, CDR1 is KGHSH and CDR2 is LQKENI. This CDR3 reads CASPPLTAGNTIYF. CDR3 coding DNA: TGTGCCAGCCCACCACTGACAGCTGGAAACACCATATATTTT.

This clonotype was observed a handful of times. This chain uses TRBV18 with TRBJ1-1; 12 bases align to TRBD1. The CDR3 loop spans 16 amino acids. CDR1 KGHSH and CDR2 LQKENI come from the germline V gene. Germline trimming cut 1 base from V and 3 bases from J; bases unmatched to any gene: 3. The CDR3 coding sequence is TGTGCCAGCTCACCACGGGACAGGGGGCGAGACACTGAAGCTTTCTTT. It is translated as CASSPRDRGRDTEAFF.

The chain uses TRBV2 and TRBJ2-5; 12 positions match TRBD2. Germline V gives CDR1 SNHLY, CDR2 FYNNEI. V dropped 9 bases and J dropped 5; count of bases not matched to a gene: 10. The CDR3 is made up of 15 amino acids. CDR3 sequence reads: CASKSLAGGGETQYF. The CDR3 DNA reads as TGTGCCAGTAAATCACTAGCGGGAGGAGGGGAGACCCAGTACTTC.

This clonotype was observed at least ten times. V and J are TRBV25-1 and TRBJ1-3; the D is unclear. The CDR3 contains 14 residues. Deletions cut 2 bases from V and 4 bases from J, with 9 bases between. Germline values: CDR1 MGHDK, CDR2 SYGVNS. The CDR3 DNA reads as TGTGCCAGCAGTGAAGGAACGGGGGGAAACACCATATATTTT. Its protein product is CASSEGTGGNTIYF.

The table lists this clonotype with many counts. The J gene is TRBJ2-5, the V gene TRBV7-8, with 11 bases that match TRBD2. Germline CDR1 reads SGHVS; CDR2 reads FQNEAQ. V gave up 10 bases and J gave up 3 bases; unmatched junction bases: 10. The CDR3 has 15 amino acids. The CDR3 bases are TGTGCCATCATACTACCGGGACTAGCGGAAGAGACCCAGTACTTC. It translates to CAIILPGLAEETQYF.

This clonotype was counted ten times or more. This chain joins TRBV2 and TRBJ2-7; D remains ambiguous. V was clipped by 6 bases and J by 4 bases, with 7 bases between them. The CDR3 runs 11 residues. Per germline, CDR1 SNHLY and CDR2 FYNNEI. The CDR3 bases are TGTGCCAGCAGGGTTACTTACGAGCAGTACTTC. It yields the protein CASRVTYEQYF.

This clonotype occurred many times. J is TRBJ1-1 and V is TRBV6-2 or TRBV6-3; D not certain. CDR1 and CDR2 (germline): MNHEY, SVGEGT. The CDR3 length is 15 residues. With 6 bases removed from V and 8 bases from J, the gap between germline ends came to 22 bases. In DNA form, the CDR3 reads TGTGCCAGCAGGGGAGGTCGGTCCCGGCCTCCCGAAGCTTTCTTT. It encodes CASRGGRSRPPEAFF.

The sample holds many counts of this clonotype. This chain connects TRBV24-1 to TRBJ2-5; 7 nucleotides agree with TRBD1. Germline trimming cut 4 bases from V and 5 bases from J; bases unmatched to any gene: 9. This CDR3 contains 15 residues. Germline V gene data show CDR1 as KGHDR and CDR2 as SFDVKD. DNA of the CDR3: TGTGCCACCAGTGAAATTGACAGGGCCGGGGAGACCCAGTACTTC. Protein sequence: CATSEIDRAGETQYF.

J is TRBJ2-2 and V is TRBV4-2; perhaps TRBD1 as D (5 bases). The CDR3 extends over 14 amino acids. Trimming took 0 bases from V and 7 from J, leaving 9 bases between them. CDR1 and CDR2 (germline): LGHNA, YNFKEQ. The CDR3 DNA reads as TGTGCCAGCAGCCAAGATACCAGGGACGGGGAGCTGTTTTTT. Residues: CASSQDTRDGELFF.

The chain uses TRBV19 and TRBJ2-1; 7 bases align to TRBD1. Germline assignment: CDR1 LNHDA and CDR2 SQIVND (reference sequence). Trimming cost V 3 bases and J 5 bases; bases outside gene matches: 1. This CDR3 comprises 13 residues. CDR3 loop: CASSMGQHNEQFF. CDR3 bases: TGTGCCAGTAGTATGGGACAGCACAATGAGCAGTTCTTC.

In its sample, this clonotype was seen many times. The chain carries TRBV11-2 and TRBJ2-1; 7 nucleotides match TRBD1. The CDR3 is made up of 14 amino acids. V shed 8 bases and J 8 bases; nucleotides not matched to a gene: 12. The germline V gene has CDR1 SGHAT and CDR2 FQNNGV. CDR3 amino acids: CASGQTGIGDEQFF. The CDR3 nucleotides are TGTGCCAGCGGACAGACAGGGATTGGGGATGAGCAGTTCTTC.

The chain has TRBV20-1 and TRBJ1-1, with D possibly matching TRBD1 (6 bases). The germline CDR1 and CDR2 sequences are DFQATT and SNEGSKA (reference sequence). This CDR3 is built from 13 residues. V was cut by 2 bases and J by 1 base, with 8 bases left in between. The CDR3: CSARRGENTEAFF. DNA for the CDR3: TGCAGTGCTAGAAGGGGGGAGAACACTGAAGCTTTCTTT.

This clonotype has a count of ten or more. The chain has TRBV2 and TRBJ2-1; possibly TRBD1 or TRBD2 for D (5 bases each). The CDR3 consists of 12 residues. Germline V lookup: CDR1 SNHLY, CDR2 FYNNEI. V was shortened by 6 bases and J by 8 bases, with 11 bases between the two germline ends. Here the CDR3 DNA reads TGTGCCAGCAGGGGACCCACGGATGAGCAGTTCTTC. It translates to CASRGPTDEQFF.

In this sample, this clonotype turned up a few times. V is TRBV4-2 and J is TRBJ1-2; D might be TRBD1 (5 bases). V lost 4 bases, J lost 8 bases, and 11 bases lay in between. Germline V gene lookup returns CDR1 LGHNA and CDR2 YNFKEQ. The CDR3 runs to 12 residues. Written as DNA, the CDR3 is TGTGCCAGCAGCCCGGGACCAGGAGGCTACACCTTC. Its protein product is CASSPGPGGYTF.

This clonotype was observed at least ten times. This sequence joins TRBV5-1 and TRBJ2-7; perhaps TRBD1 as D (6 bases). This CDR3 contains 14 residues. Germline loops: CDR1 SGHRS, CDR2 YFSETQ. Deletions cut 3 bases from V and 7 bases from J, with 17 bases between. As DNA, the CDR3 is TGCGCCAGCAGCTGGGGTGGAGAAGGGACAGAGCAGTACTTC. Amino acids: CASSWGGEGTEQYF. The whole variable domain, filled in from reference TRBV5-1 and TRBJ2-7, reads KAGVTQTPRYLIKTRGQQVTLSCSPISGHRSVSWYQQTPGQGLQFLFEYFSETQRNKGNFPGRFSGRQFSNSRSEMNVSTLELGDSALYLCASSWGGEGTEQYFGPGTRLTVT.

This rearrangement joins TRBV3-1 to TRBJ2-7; TRBD1 aligns across 9 bases. V shed 2 bases, J shed 5 bases, and the junction held 13 bases outside the gene matches. The CDR3 loop spans 17 amino acids. Per the germline V gene, CDR1 is LGHDT and CDR2 is YNNKEL (reference sequence). The chain's CDR3 is CASSQSPGQGGNNEQYF. DNA for the CDR3: TGTGCCAGCAGCCAATCACCGGGACAGGGAGGAAACAACGAGCAGTACTTC.

This rearrangement joins TRBV7-9 to TRBJ1-3; D is possibly TRBD1 (5 bases). The CDR3 runs to 16 residues. Germline V gene lookup returns CDR1 SEHNR and CDR2 FQNEAQ (reference sequence). Between the trimmed V and J ends, which lost 1 base and 0 bases, there was a span of 10 bases. CDR3 in amino acids: CASSLGVTGSGNTIYF. The CDR3 DNA follows: TGTGCCAGCAGCTTAGGCGTTACAGGCTCTGGAAACACCATATATTTT.

This clonotype was found a few times. CDR3 DNA: TGTGCCAGCCGCCTAGCGGTTATCTACAATGAGCAGTTCTTC. It translates to CASRLAVIYNEQFF. The genes are TRBV4-2 and TRBJ2-1, with TRBD2 identical over 7 bases. V was pared by 8 bases and J by 3 bases, with 7 bases of the junction left unmatched. Germline assignment: CDR1 LGHNA and CDR2 YNFKEQ. CDR3 size: 14 residues.

The sample holds many counts of this clonotype. The J gene is TRBJ2-7, the V gene TRBV7-8; maybe TRBD1 (6 bases). Germline CDR1 SGHVS, CDR2 FQNEAQ. The CDR3 consists of 13 residues. Trimming stripped 10 bases from V and 0 bases from J, with 13 bases between. The CDR3 DNA reads TGTGCCACCAGGGGTCCAAGCTCCTACGAGCAGTACTTC. It specifies CATRGPSSYEQYF.